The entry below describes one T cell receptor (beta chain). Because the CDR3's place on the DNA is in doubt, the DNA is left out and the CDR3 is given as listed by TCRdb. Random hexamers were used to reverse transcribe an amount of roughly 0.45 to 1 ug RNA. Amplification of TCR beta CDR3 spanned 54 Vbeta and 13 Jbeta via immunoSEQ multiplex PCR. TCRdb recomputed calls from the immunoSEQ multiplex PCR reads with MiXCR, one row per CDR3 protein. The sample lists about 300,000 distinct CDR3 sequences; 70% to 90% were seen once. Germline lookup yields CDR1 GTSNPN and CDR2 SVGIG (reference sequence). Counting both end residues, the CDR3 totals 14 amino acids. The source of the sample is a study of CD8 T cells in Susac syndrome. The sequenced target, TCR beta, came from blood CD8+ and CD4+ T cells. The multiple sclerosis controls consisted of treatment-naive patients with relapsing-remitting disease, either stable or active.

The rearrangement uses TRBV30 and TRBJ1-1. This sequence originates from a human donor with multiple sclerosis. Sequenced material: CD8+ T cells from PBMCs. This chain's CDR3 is CAWSVGGGSAEVFF.